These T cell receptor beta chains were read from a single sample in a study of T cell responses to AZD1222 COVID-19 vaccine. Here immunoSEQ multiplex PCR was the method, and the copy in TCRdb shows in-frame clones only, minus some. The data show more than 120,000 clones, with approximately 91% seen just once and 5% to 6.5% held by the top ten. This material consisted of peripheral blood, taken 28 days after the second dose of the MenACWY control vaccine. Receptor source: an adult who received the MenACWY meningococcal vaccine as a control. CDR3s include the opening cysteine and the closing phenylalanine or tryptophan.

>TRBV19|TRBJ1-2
CASTPGQGDYGYTF
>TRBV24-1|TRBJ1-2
CATSDPKSRTGGGRTYGYTF
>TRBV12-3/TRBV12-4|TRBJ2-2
CASSLLYTGELFF
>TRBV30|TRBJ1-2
CAWSPLDSNYGYTF
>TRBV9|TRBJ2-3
CASSVVSSGGLRSTDTQYF
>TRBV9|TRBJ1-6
CASSVGWTANSPLHF
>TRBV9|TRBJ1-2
CASSASVDSSPHGYTF
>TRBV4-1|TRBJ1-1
CASSQMQENTEAFF
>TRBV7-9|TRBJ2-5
CASSPHRVGLASETQYF
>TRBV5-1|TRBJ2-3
CASSVIPGRSQYF
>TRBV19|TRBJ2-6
CASSILSSGANVLTF
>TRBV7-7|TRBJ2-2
CASSSNNRATGELFF
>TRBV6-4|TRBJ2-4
CATPGDHIQYF
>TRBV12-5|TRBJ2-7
CASGPHTGTLEQYF
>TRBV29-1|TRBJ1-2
CSVLSGTGVGYTF
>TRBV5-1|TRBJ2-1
CASSLSGSSYNEQFF
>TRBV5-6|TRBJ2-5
CASSLLVRETQYF
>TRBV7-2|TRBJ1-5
CASSSRGDQPQHF
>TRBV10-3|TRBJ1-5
CATQAGTMQPQHF
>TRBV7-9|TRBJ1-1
CASSLVGDDTEAFF
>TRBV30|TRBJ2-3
CAWSVSRLADTQYF
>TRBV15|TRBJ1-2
CATSINTGGYTF
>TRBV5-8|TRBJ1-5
CASSLPGGAGQPQHF
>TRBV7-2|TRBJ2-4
CASSSGLGIQYF
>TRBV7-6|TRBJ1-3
CASSLVPGQGPDGNTIYF
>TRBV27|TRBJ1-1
CASSPPYATEAFF
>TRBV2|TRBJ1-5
CASSEDSFRGLNQPQHF
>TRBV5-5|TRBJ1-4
CASSPATGEGEKLFF
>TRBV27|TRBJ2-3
CASSLSILARTQYF
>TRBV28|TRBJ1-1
CATLRKNTEAFF
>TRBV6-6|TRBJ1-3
CASSLHMTGDSSGNTIYF
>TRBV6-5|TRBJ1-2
CASSQAGGGGYTF
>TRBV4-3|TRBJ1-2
CASSQEGGQIYGYTF
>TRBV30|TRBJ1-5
CAWSLGEPQHF
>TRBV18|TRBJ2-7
CASSLRGRSPYEQYF
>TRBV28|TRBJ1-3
CASSIRAGLGSGNTIYF
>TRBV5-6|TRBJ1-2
CASRSRGLGRNYGYTF
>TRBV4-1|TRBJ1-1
CASSLSATGDTEAFF
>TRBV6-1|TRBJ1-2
CASSEFGGASIRYTF
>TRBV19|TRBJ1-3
CATCGLGLTVSGNTIYF
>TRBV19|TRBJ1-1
CASSIPNRGKTEAFF
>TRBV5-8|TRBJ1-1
CASRQGGGNTEAFF
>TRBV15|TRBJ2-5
CATSRVGNQETQYF
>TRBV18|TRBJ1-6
CASSPLKRGNSPLHF
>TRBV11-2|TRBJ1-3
CASSLVWTGRGRRNTIYF
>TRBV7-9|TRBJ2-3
CASRFTGDTQYF
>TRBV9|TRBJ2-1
CASSVRREHSYNEQFF
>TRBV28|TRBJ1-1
CATGRGQSVTEAFF
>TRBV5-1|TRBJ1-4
CASSLDGTANEKLFF
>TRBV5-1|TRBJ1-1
CASSFGETEAFF
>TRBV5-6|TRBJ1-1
CASSSGQGRETEAFF
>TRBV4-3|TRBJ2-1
CASSRNGVSYNEQFF